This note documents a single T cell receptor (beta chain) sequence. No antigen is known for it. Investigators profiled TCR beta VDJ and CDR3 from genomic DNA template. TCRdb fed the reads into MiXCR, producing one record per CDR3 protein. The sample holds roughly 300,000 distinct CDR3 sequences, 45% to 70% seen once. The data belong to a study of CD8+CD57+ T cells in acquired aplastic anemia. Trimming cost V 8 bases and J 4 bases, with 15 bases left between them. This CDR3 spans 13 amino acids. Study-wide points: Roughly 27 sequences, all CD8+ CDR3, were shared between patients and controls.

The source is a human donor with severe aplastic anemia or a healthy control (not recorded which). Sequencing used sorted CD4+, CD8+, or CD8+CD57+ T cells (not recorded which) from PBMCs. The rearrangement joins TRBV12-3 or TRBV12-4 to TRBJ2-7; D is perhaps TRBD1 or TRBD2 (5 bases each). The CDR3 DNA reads TGTGCCAGCGCTCGGGACGGAAGATACGAGCAGTACTTC. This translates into CASARDGRYEQYF.